This TCR beta chain emerged from a study of T cell repertoires in cytomegalovirus infection. CDR3 length equals 15 residues. CDR1 and CDR2 (germline): MGHDK, SYGVNS. The V and J ends lost 3 bases and 8 bases respectively, with 19 bases between them. TCRdb recomputed calls from the reads with MiXCR, one row per CDR3 protein. This table holds some 590,000 distinct CDR3 sequences, around two fifths found once. As regards this clonotype: Its antigen remains unidentified.

The clonotype originates from a human donor in good health (CMV status not recorded). Some clones in this sample may be carry-over from other donors' samples. The J gene is TRBJ1-2, the V gene TRBV25-1; D is possibly TRBD1 (5 bases). Sequencing was performed on cultured PBMCs, taken from culture after CMV antigen stimulation. This chain's CDR3 is CASSDDSRPSGGYTF. The CDR3, as DNA: TGTGCCAGCAGTGATGACAGTAGACCCTCAGGCGGCTACACCTTC.